This T cell receptor beta chain was retrieved from a study of T cells expressing NK-cell markers. The CDR3 runs 19 residues. Per the germline V gene, CDR1 is MDHEN and CDR2 is SYDVKM. Researchers built TCR beta cDNA using 5'RACE template switching with UMIs. TCRdb reanalyzed the 5' RACE reads and collapses them to one entry per CDR3 protein, without DNA. Its clone listing holds approximately 170,000 distinct CDR3 sequences. Points from the study as a whole: Topping the CD3+CD56-NKG2C+ fraction as well were these clonotypes, in a few donors.

Points on this clonotype: Its target is unknown.

The sequenced sample consisted of blood T cells: a sorted CD56 or NKG2C T cell subset, CD4+ or CD8+ T cells, or bulk PBMC T cells (not recorded which). The rearrangement joins TRBV28 to TRBJ2-2; TCRdb returns TRBD1, unconfirmable since there is no DNA. The sequence derives from a man between 18 and 69 years old in good health. CDR3: CASSPLQVLSTRNTGELFF.